The 15 T cell receptor beta chains given below trace back to one sample, sequenced in a study of cytomegalovirus exposure and HLA in healthy donors. Primers: 60 Vbeta forward and 13 Jbeta reverse. Profiled with immunoSEQ multiplex PCR; TCRdb holds only in-frame clones, not every one. The top ten hold around 2.5% of the sample, which has about 88,000 clones, 70% to 85% seen once. Sequencing input: PBMCs. The receptors here all came from a man younger than 45 in good health and CMV-seronegative.

In this sample, this clone turned up once. The chain is built from TRBV2 and TRBJ1-5, with TRBD1 as a possible D gene (6 bases). Germline CDR1 reads SNHLY; CDR2 reads FYNNEI. V lost 8 bases to trimming and J lost 2 bases, with 13 bases between them. This CDR3 is built from 14 residues. The CDR3 DNA sequence: TGTGCCAGCGACAGGCAACGGGGCAATCAGCCCCAGCATTTT. Protein product: CASDRQRGNQPQHF. Based on the CDR3 plus reference TRBV2 and TRBJ1-5, the full variable domain is EPEVTQTPSHQVTQMGQEVILRCVPISNHLYFYWYRQILGQKVEFLVSFYNNEISEKSEIFDDQFSVERPDGSNFTLKIRSTKLEDSAMYFCASDRQRGNQPQHFGDGTRLSIL.

The genes are TRBV7-3 and TRBJ2-1; 7 nucleotides line up with TRBD1. This CDR3 is 15 amino acids long. CDR1 and CDR2 from the germline V gene are SGHTA and FQGTGA. After removal of 4 bases from V and 0 bases from J, the junction contained 3 bases not matched to a gene. Written as DNA, the CDR3 is TGTGCCAGCAGCTCGGGACAGAACTCCTACAATGAGCAGTTCTTC. Translation: CASSSGQNSYNEQFF.

The chain joins TRBV7-9 to TRBJ1-4, with TRBD1 matching over 9 bases. J lost 3 bases, V lost 5 bases, and 4 bases had no gene match. This CDR3 has 15 residues. The germline V gene encodes CDR1 SEHNR and CDR2 FQNEAQ (reference sequence). This CDR3 is CASSQDRGANEKLFF. CDR3 sequence (DNA): TGTGCCAGCAGCCAGGACAGGGGAGCTAATGAAAAACTGTTTTTT.

This chain uses TRBV5-1 with TRBJ2-3; 13 nucleotides align to TRBD2. This CDR3 has 16 residues. The germline gives CDR1 SGHRS, CDR2 YFSETQ. V gave up 4 bases and J gave up 2 bases; unmatched junction bases: 4. In DNA, the CDR3 is TGCGCCAGCAGCCCAGGGACTAGCGGGGTCACAGATACGCAGTATTTT. Its protein product is CASSPGTSGVTDTQYF.

This clone came up once. The V gene is TRBV5-6, the J gene TRBJ1-2; 9 nucleotides agree with TRBD1. Trimming at V came to 5 bases and at J to 6 bases, leaving 11 bases not matched to a gene. Germline CDR1 SGHDT, CDR2 YYEEEE. The CDR3 spans 15 residues. CDR3 sequence: CASRLLGQGSDGYTF. The CDR3 region has the DNA TGTGCCAGCAGGCTGTTGGGACAGGGCTCAGATGGCTACACCTTC.

The genes are TRBV23-1 and TRBJ1-6; no definite D call. TRBV23-1 is annotated as an ORF whose role is uncertain. With 5 bases removed from V and 9 bases from J, the gap between germline ends came to 14 bases. This CDR3 region has 14 residues. The CDR3 region is CASSLKRPGSPLHF. CDR3 nucleotide sequence: TGCGCCAGCAGTTTAAAGCGCCCGGGTTCACCCCTCCACTTT.

V usage is TRBV6-5 and J usage is TRBJ2-7; possibly TRBD2 for D (6 bases). CDR3 size: 14 residues. The V gene's germline CDR1 is MNHEY and CDR2 SVGAGI. Trimming stripped 0 bases from V and 5 bases from J, with 11 bases between. CDR3 sequence (DNA): TGTGCCAGCAGTTACTCGGAGGGTTCGGACGAGCAGTACTTC. It specifies CASSYSEGSDEQYF.

V and J are TRBV5-1 and TRBJ1-1, with D hard to call. Trimming cost V 0 bases and J 5 bases, with 14 bases left between them. Germline CDR1 and CDR2: SGHRS and YFSETQ. The CDR3 length is 15 residues. CDR3 nucleotides: TGCGCCAGCAGCTTGGCTTTGAGGAGCGGGACTGAAGCTTTCTTT. It codes for CASSLALRSGTEAFF.

This clone has a handful of counts. V gene TRBV6-1 combines with J gene TRBJ1-1; 8 positions match TRBD1. This CDR3 region has 12 residues. Germline values: CDR1 MNHNS, CDR2 SASEGT. Trimming removed 8 bases from V and 4 bases from J; junction bases left unmatched: 3. CDR3 in amino acids: CASWTGLTEAFF. The CDR3 DNA sequence: TGTGCCAGCTGGACAGGGCTCACTGAAGCTTTCTTT.

The chain joins TRBV7-2 to TRBJ2-7; perhaps TRBD1 as D (5 bases). The ends were cut back, 2 bases at V and 8 bases at J, with 10 bases in the middle. Germline V gene data show CDR1 as SGHTA and CDR2 as FQGNSA. This CDR3 spans 12 amino acids. The CDR3 protein is CASSLPDSQQYF. CDR3 in DNA: TGTGCCAGCAGCTTACCCGACAGTCAGCAGTACTTC.

In this sample, this clone turned up once. The chain combines TRBV30 with TRBJ1-5; no reliable D call. V lost 0 bases, J lost 1 base, and 7 bases lay in between. Germline V gene sequence: CDR1 GTSNPN, CDR2 SVGIG (reference sequence). The CDR3 is 14 residues long. The CDR3 sequence is CAWSVAVSNQPQHF. The DNA for the CDR3 is TGTGCCTGGAGTGTAGCTGTGAGCAATCAGCCCCAGCATTTT.

The chain combines TRBV6-6 with TRBJ2-5, with D possibly being TRBD1 (6 bases). The J call is uncertain, as TRBJ2-7 better fits the DNA end. This CDR3 comprises 16 residues. The germline CDR1 and CDR2 sequences are MNHNY and SVGAGI (reference sequence). In DNA form, the CDR3 reads TGTGCCAGCAGTTACCAGGGCAGGGGATATGAGGGCGAGCAGTACTTC. Translated, it gives CASSYQGRGYEGEQYF.

V usage is TRBV2 and J usage is TRBJ1-2, with D unresolved. The CDR3 sequence is 14 residues long. The V gene's germline CDR1 is SNHLY and CDR2 FYNNEI. Trimming stripped 1 base from V and 6 bases from J, with 12 bases between. The DNA for the CDR3 is TGTGCCAGCAGTGAAGACCGATGGAGTAATGGCTACACCTTC. Its translation is CASSEDRWSNGYTF.

This clone was seen a single time. V usage is TRBV30 and J usage is TRBJ1-5; 7 nucleotides agree with TRBD1. The CDR3 is made up of 15 amino acids. Germline CDR1 GTSNPN, CDR2 SVGIG (reference sequence). V shed 0 bases, J shed 5 bases, and the junction held 7 bases outside the gene matches. The CDR3, as DNA: TGTGCCTGGAGTGTAGTGAACAGGGGCGATCAGCCCCAGCATTTT. It codes for CAWSVVNRGDQPQHF. The full variable domain, its missing parts supplied by reference TRBV30 and TRBJ1-5, is SQTIHQWPATLVQPVGSPLSLECTVEGTSNPNLYWYRQAAGRGLQLLFYSVGIGQISSEVPQNLSASRPQDRQFILSSKKLLLSDSGFYLCAWSVVNRGDQPQHFGDGTRLSIL.

This clone was counted a single time. The J gene is TRBJ1-1, the V gene TRBV7-3, with D possibly being TRBD1 (5 bases). Germline V CDR1 and CDR2: SGHTA, FQGTGA. The CDR3 length is 12 residues. Trimming cost V 5 bases and J 11 bases, with 15 bases left between them. The chain's CDR3 is CASSPGRGEAFF. For the CDR3, the DNA is TGTGCCAGCAGCCCCGGGAGGGGTGAGGCTTTCTTT.